One TCR beta chain is described in this entry. The sample is drawn from a study of blood T cell repertoires in COVID-19. Looking at the study overall: Sites across the United States, Italy and Spain contributed samples from acute and convalescent COVID-19. PBMCs, B-cell-depleted T cells, or T cells provided the cDNA or gDNA that made up the material.

Source study methods: Reference gene primers were amplified, and this amplification served to estimate nucleated cell counts. Generated by immunoSEQ multiplex PCR, the TCRdb table keeps only in-frame clones and is missing some. Clone size and V and J calls were adopted from that table, with D and trimming inferred from the DNA. This table holds about 99,000 clones, 84% found once. Trimming removed 6 bases from V and 5 bases from J, with 14 bases in between. The CDR3 has 13 amino acids. The chain recombines TRBV12-3 or TRBV12-4 with TRBJ2-7, with D perhaps TRBD1 (6 bases). The sample consisted of peripheral blood. This TCR was recovered from a human donor in a cohort sampled during active COVID-19. The CDR3 spells CASRRDIWDEQYF. The CDR3 DNA reads as TGTGCCAGCAGACGGGACATTTGGGACGAGCAGTACTTC.